A selection of T cell receptor beta chains follows, all from one sample in a study of blood T cell repertoires in COVID-19. The table came from immunoSEQ multiplex PCR; TCRdb's copy has only in-frame clones and leaves some out. The repertoire includes 390,000 or so clones, 75% to 90% of them detected once, and around 1% sits in the top ten. The sequencing input was PBMCs or T cells enriched from blood (not recorded which). The receptors stem from a man aged 18 to 35 who had recovered from COVID-19. Each CDR3 is given with its conserved first and last residue. A D gene is named only where the DNA matches it firmly. Where a row states a size, it is once, few, many or the class of an expanded clone; other rows omit it.

>TRBJ1-4|-|-|TRBV7-8
TGTGCCAGCAGCCCGATTATGCAGGTGTTGGATGAAAAACTGTTTTTT
CASSPIMQVLDEKLFF
>TRBJ2-3|TRBD2|-|TRBV5-6
TGTGCCAGCACCCCGACTAGCGGGGTCACAGATACGCAGTATTTT
CASTPTSGVTDTQYF
>TRBJ1-5|TRBD1|-|TRBV7-2
TGTGCCAGCAGTCCCAACCAGGCTGGGACAGGTAATCAGCCCCAGCATTTT
CASSPNQAGTGNQPQHF
>TRBJ2-2|-|-|TRBV18
TGTGCCAGCTCCACGAGGGAACTTACATTCACCGGGGAGCTGTTTTTT
CASSTRELTFTGELFF
>TRBJ1-5|TRBD1|-|TRBV28
TGTGCCAGCAGTTTCGTTCGACAGGGAGGTGCGCCCCAGCATTTT
CASSFVRQGGAPQHF
>TRBJ2-7|-|few|TRBV7-6
TGTGCCAGCAGCCCACGGGACACTCACGAGCAGTACTTC
CASSPRDTHEQYF
>TRBJ1-3|-|-|TRBV29-1
TGCAGCGTTGGAGCCGGACAGTCCGACACCATATATTTT
CSVGAGQSDTIYF
>TRBJ2-1|TRBD2|-|TRBV3-1/TRBV3-2
TGTGCCAGCAGCCAGCCTAGCGGGGGCCGCCCTCGGAATGAGCAGTTCTTC
CASSQPSGGRPRNEQFF
>TRBJ2-2|-|-|TRBV9
TGTGCCAGCAGCTTTAGCGGCGGGGAGCTGTTTTTT
CASSFSGGELFF
>TRBJ2-7|TRBD2|-|TRBV6-2/TRBV6-3
TGTGCCAGCAGTCCCTGGGGACTAGCCGAAACCTACGAGCAGTACTTC
CASSPWGLAETYEQYF
>TRBJ2-5|TRBD1|-|TRBV7-2
TGTGCCAGCAGCATACAGACAGGGGGGATCCAAGAGACCCAGTACTTC
CASSIQTGGIQETQYF
>TRBJ2-7|-|-|TRBV7-2
TGTGCCAGCAGCTTAGGGACTACCTACGAGCAGTACTTC
CASSLGTTYEQYF
>TRBJ2-2|-|-|TRBV15
TGTGCCACCAGCAGAGATTCAGCGGCGGGGCGGAGGGAGCTGTTTTTT
CATSRDSAAGRRELFF
>TRBJ2-3|TRBD1|-|TRBV4-3
TGCGCCAGCAGCCGCACAGGGGTAGATACGCAGTATTTT
CASSRTGVDTQYF
>TRBJ1-2|-|-|TRBV11-2
TGTGCCAGCAGCTCTATGCCCACGGTCCCCTATGGCTACACCTTC
CASSSMPTVPYGYTF
>TRBJ2-1|-|-|TRBV12-3/TRBV12-4
TGTGCCAGCAGTCTACGACTGGGCAATGAGCAGTTCTTC
CASSLRLGNEQFF
>TRBJ2-7|TRBD1|few|TRBV6-2/TRBV6-3
TGTGCCAGCAGTTACATCAGGGGGAGCTCCTACGAGCAGTACTTC
CASSYIRGSSYEQYF
>TRBJ2-2|-|-|TRBV6-1
TGTGCCAGCAGTGAGAACAGGGTTAACACCGGGGAGCTGTTTTTT
CASSENRVNTGELFF
>TRBJ1-6|-|few|TRBV3-1/TRBV3-2
TGTGCCAGCAGCCTTCTCGAGGGTTCACCCCTCCACTTT
CASSLLEGSPLHF
>TRBJ2-5|-|-|TRBV7-9
TGTGCCAGCAGCTTGAGTCACGGTATACAAGAGACCCAGTACTTC
CASSLSHGIQETQYF